The T cell receptor (beta chain) under discussion was sequenced for a study of blood T cell repertoires in COVID-19. The overall study: PBMCs, B-cell-depleted T cells, or T cells were the source of the cDNA or gDNA that made up the material.

The CDR3 consists of 16 residues. Germline CDR1 and CDR2: SGHTA and FQGNSA. Trimming took 2 bases from V and 5 from J, leaving 16 bases between them. Sequenced by immunoSEQ multiplex PCR; TCRdb stores in-frame clones only, minus some. The data show about 81,000 clones, about 95% seen once. The sequence came from a human donor with active COVID-19. The donor label of this sample is uncertain. The V call is TRBV7-2, the J call TRBJ2-1; no firm D call. The sequencing sample was made of peripheral blood. The DNA for the CDR3 is TGTGCCAGCAGCTTAAACATGGGTAGACGGGACAATGAGCAGTTCTTC. Protein sequence: CASSLNMGRRDNEQFF.